These 19 T cell receptor beta chains originate from one sample sequenced in a study of cytomegalovirus exposure and HLA in healthy donors. The PCR used 60 Vbeta and 13 Jbeta primers. Assay: immunoSEQ multiplex PCR; the TCRdb copy retains only in-frame clones and omits some. The sample lists roughly 160,000 clones; approximately 81% were seen once. Sequencing was done on a sample of PBMCs. Receptors were obtained from a man aged 30 to 45 in good health and CMV-seropositive.

J is TRBJ2-1 and V is TRBV5-1, with D maybe TRBD2 (6 bases). The CDR3 has 14 residues. CDR1 is SGHRS, CDR2 YFSETQ, per germline. Trimming removed 4 bases at V and 7 bases at J, with 15 bases between. CDR3 in amino acids: CASSTSGLTNEQFF. CDR3 DNA sequence: TGCGCCAGCAGCACCAGCGGGTTAACGAATGAGCAGTTCTTC.

The chain joins TRBV27 to TRBJ1-1; maybe TRBD1 (5 bases). Germline values: CDR1 MNHEY, CDR2 SMNVEV (reference sequence). V lost 3 bases to trimming and J lost 1 base, with 12 bases between them. This CDR3 contains 15 residues. DNA of the CDR3: TGTGCCAGCAGTTTTTGGATAGGGGCGAACACTGAAGCTTTCTTT. It specifies CASSFWIGANTEAFF.

The chain links TRBV2 to TRBJ2-1, with D possibly matching TRBD2 (5 bases). Germline V gene sequence: CDR1 SNHLY, CDR2 FYNNEI. Trimming pared 8 bases from V and 6 bases from J, leaving 11 bases between. The CDR3 loop spans 12 amino acids. This chain's CDR3 is CASGVRVNEQFF. The CDR3, as DNA: TGTGCCAGCGGGGTGCGGGTCAATGAGCAGTTCTTC. Variable domain in full (rest from reference TRBV2 and TRBJ2-1): EPEVTQTPSHQVTQMGQEVILRCVPISNHLYFYWYRQILGQKVEFLVSFYNNEISEKSEIFDDQFSVERPDGSNFTLKIRSTKLEDSAMYFCASGVRVNEQFFGPGTRLTVL.

V usage is TRBV5-7 and J usage is TRBJ2-7; maybe TRBD2 (5 bases). TRBV5-7 is sorted into the ORF group, with uncertain function. The CDR3 is 12 residues long. The germline V and J ends were trimmed by 8 bases and 7 bases, with 16 bases remaining between them. The CDR3 here is CASLPTGVEQYV. For the CDR3, the DNA is TGTGCCAGTTTGCCTACCGGGGTAGAGCAGTACGTC.

J is TRBJ2-6 and V is TRBV25-1; TRBD2 matches at 7 bases. V lost 3 bases, J lost 4 bases, and 0 bases stayed unmatched. The CDR3 consists of 14 residues. CDR1 MGHDK and CDR2 SYGVNS come from the germline V gene. For the CDR3, the DNA is TGTGCCAGCAGTGACGGGAGGGGGGCCAACGTCCTGACTTTC. Amino acids: CASSDGRGANVLTF.

The chain joins TRBV7-9 to TRBJ2-1; TRBD2 might be the D (6 bases). There are 17 residues in the CDR3. Trimming took off 5 bases at V and 8 bases at J, with 25 bases between the two ends. Per the germline V gene, CDR1 is SEHNR and CDR2 is FQNEAQ (reference sequence). The CDR3 reads CASSLGLTHLFDDEQFF. The CDR3 nucleotides are TGTGCCAGCAGCCTGGGACTGACTCATTTATTCGACGATGAGCAGTTCTTC.

J is TRBJ2-1 and V is TRBV6-1, with 8 bases fitting TRBD1. The CDR3 loop spans 14 amino acids. The J segment lost 4 bases and the V segment lost 10 bases, leaving 9 bases of the junction unmatched. CDR1 and CDR2 from the germline V gene are MNHNS and SASEGT. The CDR3 sequence is CAMDPGGSYNEQFF. The CDR3 bases are TGTGCCATGGACCCAGGGGGCAGTTACAATGAGCAGTTCTTC.

This clone was observed once. The V gene is TRBV7-3, the J gene TRBJ2-2, with TRBD1 identical over 8 bases. There are 15 residues in the CDR3. CDR1 SGHTA and CDR2 FQGTGA come from the germline V gene. J gave up 5 bases and V 5 bases, and 7 bases lay outside the gene matches. CDR3 bases: TGTGCCAGCAGCCCCGGGACAGGTGGGACCGGGGAGCTGTTTTTT. Its translation: CASSPGTGGTGELFF.

V is TRBV10-1 and J is TRBJ2-1, with 9 bases matching TRBD1. The CDR3 contains 14 residues. With V trimmed by 8 bases and J by 7 bases, 9 bases remained unmatched. CDR1 is WNHNN and CDR2 is SYGVQD in the germline V gene (reference sequence). CDR3 nucleotides: TGCGCCAGCGGAGTCGGCGGGACAGGGAATGAGCAGTTCTTC. Amino acid sequence: CASGVGGTGNEQFF.

The CDR3 DNA follows: TGTGCCAGCAGCGTCACTAGCGGGAGTCCAGATACGCAGTATTTT. Translated, it gives CASSVTSGSPDTQYF. The rearrangement links TRBV9 to TRBJ2-3; 11 nucleotides match TRBD2. Trimming took 2 bases from V and 4 from J; bases not matched to a gene: 3. The CDR3 totals 15 residues. CDR1 and CDR2 (germline): SGDLS, YYNGEE.

The V gene is TRBV4-1, the J gene TRBJ2-2; no reliable D call. The CDR3 is made up of 14 amino acids. V lost 0 bases and J 7 bases, leaving 9 bases between the germline ends. CDR1 MGHRA and CDR2 YSYEKL come from the germline V gene. For the CDR3, the DNA is TGCGCCAGCAGCCAAGATCGTAGAGGCGGGGAGCTGTTTTTT. Translated: CASSQDRRGGELFF.

The chain combines TRBV6-5 with TRBJ2-1, with D maybe TRBD1 (5 bases). V lost 0 bases, J lost 6 bases, and 9 bases lay in between. The germline CDR1 and CDR2 sequences are MNHEY and SVGAGI. The CDR3 has 14 residues. CDR3 residues: CASSYSRGPNEQFF. Here the CDR3 DNA reads TGTGCCAGCAGTTACTCAAGGGGCCCCAATGAGCAGTTCTTC.

With respect to this clone: The sample carries other DNA sequences with the same CDR3. The rearrangement uses TRBV7-2 and TRBJ2-3, with 11 positions matching TRBD2. CDR1 is SGHTA and CDR2 is FQGNSA in the germline V gene. V shed 3 bases and J 1 base; nucleotides not matched to a gene: 3. The CDR3 is 16 residues long. In DNA form, the CDR3 reads TGTGCCAGCAGCTTGCTAGCGGGAGGAGGCACAGATACGCAGTATTTT. Translating it yields CASSLLAGGGTDTQYF.

The V gene is TRBV18, the J gene TRBJ1-5, with unresolved D. V was shortened by 4 bases and J by 2 bases, with 12 bases between the two germline ends. Germline V gene sequence: CDR1 KGHSH, CDR2 LQKENI. The CDR3 runs to 15 residues. The DNA for the CDR3 is TGTGCCAGCTCACGAGAGGGTGCGGGCAATCAGCCCCAGCATTTT. The encoded protein is CASSREGAGNQPQHF.

The chain combines TRBV29-1 with TRBJ1-1, with 7 positions matching TRBD1. The CDR3 is 12 amino acids. The ends lost 4 bases at V and 1 base at J; junction bases unmatched: 0. CDR1 is SQVTM and CDR2 is ANQGSEA in the germline V gene. The CDR3 sequence is CSVGTGNTEAFF. The CDR3, as DNA: TGCAGCGTTGGGACAGGGAACACTGAAGCTTTCTTT.

This clone occurred a few times. This chain connects TRBV6-1 to TRBJ2-7; 9 nucleotides line up with TRBD2. In germline, CDR1 is MNHNS, CDR2 SASEGT. The J segment lost 1 base and the V segment lost 2 bases, leaving 3 bases of the junction unmatched. The CDR3 length is 15 residues. The CDR3 loop is CASSEIAGVSYEQYV. The CDR3 DNA follows: TGTGCCAGCAGTGAAATAGCGGGAGTATCCTACGAGCAGTACGTC.

CDR3: CASSTMRTSGRGDTGELFF. In DNA, the CDR3 is TGTGCCAGTAGTACTATGAGGACTAGCGGGAGGGGAGACACCGGGGAGCTGTTTTTT. The chain employs TRBV19 and TRBJ2-2; 15 nucleotides align to TRBD2. Per the germline V gene, CDR1 is LNHDA and CDR2 is SQIVND (reference sequence). Trimming removed 4 bases from V and 3 bases from J; junction bases left unmatched: 9. This CDR3 spans 19 amino acids.

The chain couples TRBV5-1 to TRBJ1-6; D ambiguous. The CDR3 totals 17 residues. CDR1 is SGHRS, CDR2 YFSETQ, per germline. Trimming removed 5 bases from V and 1 base from J, with 16 bases in between. CDR3 amino acids: CASSTGVRGSYNSPLHF. DNA of the CDR3: TGCGCCAGCAGTACCGGGGTCCGAGGATCCTATAATTCACCCCTCCACTTT.

The chain couples TRBV7-9 to TRBJ2-1; TRBD2 might be the D (5 bases). This CDR3 comprises 14 residues. V lost 4 bases to trimming and J lost 6 bases, with 13 bases between them. Per the germline V gene, CDR1 is SEHNR and CDR2 is FQNEAQ (reference sequence). The CDR3 nucleotides read TGTGCCAGCAGCTCCGGACTCCAGGCCAATGAGCAGTTCTTC. Its protein product is CASSSGLQANEQFF. The entire variable domain, with the rest obtained from reference TRBV7-9 and TRBJ2-1, is as follows: DTGVSQNPRHKITKRGQNVTFRCDPISEHNRLYWYRQTLGQGPEFLTYFQNEAQLEKSRLLSDRFSAERPKGSFSTLEIQRTEQGDSAMYLCASSSGLQANEQFFGPGTRLTVL.